The subject of this entry is one T cell receptor (beta chain). In the authors' methods: Amplification with reference gene primers provided the estimates of nucleated cell counts. Produced via immunoSEQ multiplex PCR; TCRdb's table is partial and in-frame only. For V, J and clone size, that table is used; D and trimming come from the DNA. Of 40,000 to 50,000 clones detected, around 86% appear once; the ten largest clones hold 2% to 2.5%. These data are taken from a study of blood T cell repertoires in COVID-19. Study background: Researchers got acute and convalescent COVID-19 samples from the United States, Italy and Spain. From T cells, B-cell-depleted T cells, or PBMCs came the material, which was cDNA or gDNA.

The CDR3 spans 15 residues. Germline V gene lookup returns CDR1 SGHRS and CDR2 YFSETQ. V gave up 0 bases and J gave up 0 bases, with 7 bases separating them. Sequenced material: peripheral blood. This receptor was identified in an older woman with acute or convalescent COVID-19. V gene TRBV5-1 combines with J gene TRBJ2-1; unclear D gene. The CDR3 bases are TGCGCCAGCAGCTTGGGCTCCAGCTCCTACAATGAGCAGTTCTTC. This codes for CASSLGSSSYNEQFF.